Shown below are 13 T cell receptor beta chains from a single sample sequenced in a study of blood T cell repertoires in COVID-19. The method was immunoSEQ multiplex PCR; TCRdb's version includes in-frame clones alone and lacks a portion of them. The repertoire consists of about 53,000 clones, with 75% to 90% occurring once and the leading ten covering around 2.9%. Material for sequencing was peripheral blood. Receptors were obtained from an elderly man with acute or convalescent COVID-19.

The rearrangement joins TRBV5-1 to TRBJ1-3; D is undetermined. The germline V and J ends were trimmed by 4 bases and 9 bases, with 17 bases remaining between them. The CDR3 covers 14 residues. Germline V gene sequence: CDR1 SGHRS, CDR2 YFSETQ. Here the CDR3 reads CASSPGESSGTIYF. The CDR3 DNA reads as TGCGCCAGCAGCCCCGGGGAGTCCTCTGGCACCATATATTTT.

The rearrangement joins TRBV19 to TRBJ2-6; tentatively, D is TRBD2 (5 bases). Germline values: CDR1 LNHDA, CDR2 SQIVND (reference sequence). There are 16 residues in the CDR3. V lost 5 bases, J lost 3 bases, and 14 bases lay in between. The CDR3 sequence: CASSAGRGGGANVLTF. The CDR3 DNA reads as TGTGCCAGTAGTGCCGGCCGGGGTGGTGGGGCCAACGTCCTGACTTTC.

This clone was seen just once. This chain links TRBV18 with TRBJ1-5; D gene uncertain. The CDR3 spans 14 residues. V lost 3 bases to trimming and J lost 2 bases, with 8 bases between them. Germline CDR1 reads KGHSH; CDR2 reads LQKENI. DNA of the CDR3: TGTGCCAGCTCACCCAGCGTCGGCAATCAGCCCCAGCATTTT. Its translation is CASSPSVGNQPQHF.

Concerning this clone: The same CDR3 can be traced to other DNA sequences in this sample. This CDR3 reads CASSLGQGFYNSPLHF. The CDR3 coding sequence is TGTGCCAGCAGCTTAGGGCAGGGATTCTATAATTCACCCCTCCACTTT. This sequence joins TRBV7-9 and TRBJ1-6; D perhaps matches TRBD1 (5 bases). Germline V gives CDR1 SEHNR, CDR2 FQNEAQ (reference sequence). The V gene lost 1 base and the J gene lost 3 bases, with 10 bases spanning the gap. The CDR3 loop spans 16 amino acids.

This chain connects TRBV19 to TRBJ2-1, with 7 bases that match TRBD2. Looked up from germline, CDR1 is LNHDA and CDR2 is SQIVND (reference sequence). V trimming: 1 base; J trimming: 9 bases; junction bases outside the gene matches: 6. The CDR3 runs 14 residues. Here the CDR3 reads CASSIGTSVSEQFF. The CDR3 bases are TGTGCCAGTAGTATAGGTACTAGCGTTAGTGAGCAGTTCTTC.

The chain has TRBV15 and TRBJ2-3, with 11 nucleotides matching TRBD2. Germline values: CDR1 LNHNV, CDR2 YYDKDF (reference sequence). The CDR3 loop spans 17 amino acids. The V segment lost 0 bases and the J segment 3 bases; nucleotides outside the gene matches: 5. CDR3 sequence: CATSRDLASGGTDTQYF. In DNA form, the CDR3 reads TGTGCCACCAGCAGAGATCTGGCTAGCGGGGGGACAGATACGCAGTATTTT. Drawing the rest from reference TRBV15 and TRBJ2-3, the complete variable domain is DAMVIQNPRYQVTQFGKPVTLSCSQTLNHNVMYWYQQKSSQAPKLLFHYYDKDFNNEADTPDNFQSRRPNTSFCFLDIRSPGLGDTAMYLCATSRDLASGGTDTQYFGPGTRLTVL.

The J gene is TRBJ2-1, the V gene TRBV7-2; D might be TRBD1 (6 bases). CDR1 is SGHTA, CDR2 FQGNSA, per germline. Trimming removed 2 bases from V and 9 bases from J, with 14 bases in between. The CDR3 contains 14 residues. CDR3 protein: CASSLKQGFTEQFF. The CDR3 DNA sequence: TGTGCCAGCAGCTTAAAGCAGGGGTTCACTGAGCAGTTCTTC.

This chain uses TRBV6-1 with TRBJ2-3; weak D call: TRBD2 (5 bases). The ends were cut back, 0 bases at V and 4 bases at J, with 11 bases in the middle. The germline V gene encodes CDR1 MNHNS and CDR2 SASEGT. The CDR3 length is 15 residues. The CDR3 nucleotides are TGTGCCAGCAGTGAAGCCTCGTTGAGGGCAGATACGCAGTATTTT. Its translation: CASSEASLRADTQYF.

The J gene is TRBJ1-4, the V gene TRBV19, with D possibly being TRBD1 (6 bases). This CDR3 is built from 18 residues. Germline CDR1 reads LNHDA; CDR2 reads SQIVND (reference sequence). V was pared by 3 bases and J by 3 bases, with 20 bases between. The chain's CDR3 is CASSIWGDPGVPNEKLFF. The CDR3 DNA reads as TGTGCCAGTAGTATTTGGGGAGATCCAGGGGTACCTAATGAAAAACTGTTTTTT.

The chain is built from TRBV6-5 and TRBJ1-2; 10 bases fit TRBD1. CDR1 is MNHEY, CDR2 SVGAGI, per germline. CDR3 size: 14 residues. The V gene end was trimmed by 2 bases and the J gene end by 8 bases; junction bases not matched to a gene: 5. The CDR3 nucleotides read TGTGCCAGCAGTTACGGCGGGACAGGGGAGGGCTACACCTTC. Translated, it gives CASSYGGTGEGYTF.

The chain is built from TRBV7-2 and TRBJ2-7, with TRBD1 as a possible D gene (6 bases). This CDR3 has 14 residues. Trimming cost V 3 bases and J 1 base, with 10 bases left between them. Germline V gene lookup returns CDR1 SGHTA and CDR2 FQGNSA. Here the CDR3 DNA reads TGTGCCAGCAGCTTGGTACAGGGATCCTACGAGCAGTACTTC. This encodes CASSLVQGSYEQYF.

This chain uses TRBV3-1 (or the pseudogene TRBV3-2) with TRBJ1-1; D perhaps matches TRBD1 (5 bases). V gave up 4 bases and J gave up 5 bases, with 11 bases separating them. CDR1 and CDR2 (germline): LGHDT, YNNKEL (reference sequence). The length of the CDR3 is 13 residues. CDR3 sequence: CASSRGGRTEAFF. In DNA form, the CDR3 reads TGTGCCAGCAGCCGGGGGGGGAGGACTGAAGCTTTCTTT.

With regard to this clone: A read error may produce the germline difference seen at one junction end. The V call is TRBV7-2, the J call TRBJ2-5; 9 bases fit TRBD2. CDR3 length equals 16 residues. The germline V gene has CDR1 SGHTA and CDR2 FQGNSA. The CDR3 sequence is CASSLTSGGSQGTQYF. CDR3 DNA: TGTGCCAGCAGCTTAACCAGCGGGGGGTCCCAAGGGACCCAGTACTTC.